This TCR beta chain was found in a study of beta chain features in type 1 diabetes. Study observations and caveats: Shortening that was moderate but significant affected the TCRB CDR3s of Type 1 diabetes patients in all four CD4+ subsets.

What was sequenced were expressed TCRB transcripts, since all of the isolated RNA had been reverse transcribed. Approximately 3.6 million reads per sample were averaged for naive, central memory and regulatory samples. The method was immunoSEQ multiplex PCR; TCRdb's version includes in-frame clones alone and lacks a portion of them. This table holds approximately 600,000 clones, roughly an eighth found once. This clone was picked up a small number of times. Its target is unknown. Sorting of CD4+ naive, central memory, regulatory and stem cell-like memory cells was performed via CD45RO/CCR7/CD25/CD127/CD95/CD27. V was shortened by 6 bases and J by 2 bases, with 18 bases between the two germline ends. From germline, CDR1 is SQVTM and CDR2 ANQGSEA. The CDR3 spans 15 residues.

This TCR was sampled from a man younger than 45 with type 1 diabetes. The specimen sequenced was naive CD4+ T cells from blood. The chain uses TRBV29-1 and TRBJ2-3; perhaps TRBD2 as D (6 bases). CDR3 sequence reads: CSVGKVGGATDTQYF. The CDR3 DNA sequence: TGCAGCGTAGGGAAGGTTGGAGGGGCCACAGATACGCAGTATTTT.